This TCR beta chain was recorded in a study of T cells after yellow fever vaccination. This clonotype has a handful of counts. From germline, CDR1 is MNHEY and CDR2 SVGEGT. The CDR3 runs 15 residues. V dropped 6 bases and J dropped 7 bases, with 18 bases sitting between them. TCRdb called the 5' RACE reads again in MiXCR, with one record for every CDR3 protein. Of hundreds of thousands of distinct CDR3 sequences in the sample, around an eighth are singletons; the top ten hold roughly 13%. The chain has TRBV6-2 or TRBV6-3 and TRBJ1-4; D not certain. The clonotype was recovered from a man under 40 who received the YFV17D yellow fever vaccine. The sample in question was PBMCs, obtained on the day of the yellow fever booster vaccination. The CDR3 DNA reads TGTGCCAGCAGGACCCCGTACTCCGTGGTTGAAAAACTGTTTTTT. Translating it yields CASRTPYSVVEKLFF.